This T cell receptor (beta chain) was identified in a study of T cells in Graves' hyperthyroidism and ophthalmopathy. An approximately 9.4 ml volume of fresh peripheral blood provided the PBMCs. Trimming cost V 0 bases and J 7 bases, with 21 bases left between them. Germline V CDR1 and CDR2: GTSNPN, SVGIG (reference sequence). This CDR3 has 17 amino acids. There are many counts of this clonotype. The investigators amplified TCR beta CDR3 regions from RNA transcripts. First-round RT-PCR targeting the TCR CDR3 was performed with the HTBI primer set. TCRdb recomputed calls from the multiplex PCR reads with MiXCR, one row per CDR3 protein. This table has fewer than 450,000 distinct CDR3 sequences, about a sixth appearing once.

The rearrangement uses TRBV30 and TRBJ1-4; D gene uncertain. The sequenced material came from blood. This TCR was recovered from a woman aged 25-40 years with Graves' hyperthyroidism that later progressed to Graves' ophthalmopathy. CDR3 sequence reads: CAWSVRSPGSIFEKLFF. The CDR3 DNA follows: TGTGCCTGGAGTGTACGGTCCCCCGGAAGTATATTTGAAAAACTGTTTTTT.